This T cell receptor beta chain was obtained from a study of regulatory T cells in long-lasting Graves disease. Study-level points and caveats: Gene preferences differed: TRBV28, TRBJ1-2, TRBJ2-5 in persistent cases.

For TCR beta, libraries came from iRepertoire HTBI primers and Arm-PCR of CDR3 regions. TCRdb passed the multiplex PCR reads through MiXCR, listing each CDR3 protein once. The data contain some 200,000 distinct CDR3 sequences, roughly 19% of them singletons. Time point here: newly diagnosed GD, antithyroid drugs for less than 3 months. PBMC-extracted RNA yielded the TCR library. Per germline, CDR1 MGHRA and CDR2 YSYEKL. Between the trimmed V and J ends, which lost 0 bases and 6 bases, there was a span of 15 bases. CDR3 length equals 15 residues. This clonotype was seen at least ten times. Its cognate antigen is unknown. The same data also went into a second study, on T cells in Graves' hyperthyroidism and ophthalmopathy. As that report states: The definition of stable Graves' hyperthyroidism was no ophthalmopathy progression within 18 months. In simple terms, a model built on 13 V-J features told ophthalmopathy apart from stable hyperthyroidism. Prediction of ophthalmopathy progression came a median 6.5 months pre-onset.

The sample was peripheral blood mononuclear cells (PBMCs), taken at new diagnosis, from a patient treated with antithyroid drugs. The chain is built from TRBV4-1 and TRBJ2-7; D is possibly TRBD2 (5 bases). This sequence originates from a woman aged 25-40 years with Graves disease. The CDR3 DNA is TGCGCCAGCAGCCAAGAGACGAGCGGCGCGGTCGAGCAGTACTTC. The encoded protein is CASSQETSGAVEQYF.